This section outlines one T cell receptor beta chain sequence together with its context. As yet, its antigen is unknown. The sample comes from a study of cytomegalovirus exposure and HLA in healthy donors. Findings and limits, study-wide: In a later analysis, TCR beta V- and J-gene trimming was associated with a missense DCLRE1C variant. TCR beta sequences reportedly predicted most subjects' HLA-A and HLA-B alleles accurately.

PCR used 60 Vbeta primers and 13 Jbeta primers. Measured with immunoSEQ multiplex PCR; TCRdb has only the in-frame clones, and not every one. The table has about 140,000 clones, over 60% seen once. Sequences were obtained from PBMCs. The source of this sequence is a woman aged 50 to 60 in good health and CMV-seronegative.

Here the CDR3 DNA reads TGTGCCTGGAGTCTACAGACAGGGGGAGCTTTCTTT. Protein product: CAWSLQTGGAFF. The chain employs TRBV30 and TRBJ1-1; 9 bases map to TRBD1. Per the germline V gene, CDR1 is GTSNPN and CDR2 is SVGIG (reference sequence). J lost 10 bases, V lost 2 bases, and 5 bases had no gene match. This CDR3 is 12 amino acids long.